The sequence of this TCR beta chain was determined in a study of CD8 T cells in Susac syndrome. Random-hexamer reverse transcription was applied to roughly 0.5 to 1 ug RNA. MiXCR, applied by TCRdb to the immunoSEQ multiplex PCR reads, yields one record per CDR3 protein. Among some 400,000 distinct CDR3 sequences listed, around 85% were seen once. The V segment lost 5 bases and the J segment 7 bases; nucleotides outside the gene matches: 7. The CDR3 runs to 13 residues. The germline V gene encodes CDR1 DFQATT and CDR2 SNEGSKA (reference sequence). The sequenced material came from CD8+ T cells from PBMCs. The gene calls are TRBV20-1 and TRBJ2-5; 10 bases are a match to TRBD1. The source of this sequence is a human donor with multiple sclerosis. The CDR3 spells CSAGQGDLGTQYF. CDR3 nucleotides: TGCAGTGCTGGACAGGGGGACTTGGGGACCCAGTACTTC.